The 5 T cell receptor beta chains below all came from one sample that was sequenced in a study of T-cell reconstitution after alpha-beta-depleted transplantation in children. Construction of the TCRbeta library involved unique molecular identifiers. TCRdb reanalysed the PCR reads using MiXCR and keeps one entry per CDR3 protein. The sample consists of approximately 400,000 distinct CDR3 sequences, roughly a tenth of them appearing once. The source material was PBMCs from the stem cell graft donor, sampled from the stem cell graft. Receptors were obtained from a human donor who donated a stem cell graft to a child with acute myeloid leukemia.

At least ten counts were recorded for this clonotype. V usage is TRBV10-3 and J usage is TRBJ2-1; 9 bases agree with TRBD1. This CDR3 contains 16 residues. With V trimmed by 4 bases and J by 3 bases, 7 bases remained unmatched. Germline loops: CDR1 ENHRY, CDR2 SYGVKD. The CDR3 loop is CAISAPDRGYYNEQFF. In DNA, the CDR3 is TGTGCCATCAGTGCCCCGGACAGGGGCTACTACAATGAGCAGTTCTTC.

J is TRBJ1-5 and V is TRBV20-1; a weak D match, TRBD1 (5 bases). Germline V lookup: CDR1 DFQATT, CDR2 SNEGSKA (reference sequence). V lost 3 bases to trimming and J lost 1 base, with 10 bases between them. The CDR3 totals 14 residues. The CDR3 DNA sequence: TGCAGTGCTAGTGGAGGGGCGAGCAATCAGCCCCAGCATTTT. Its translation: CSASGGASNQPQHF.

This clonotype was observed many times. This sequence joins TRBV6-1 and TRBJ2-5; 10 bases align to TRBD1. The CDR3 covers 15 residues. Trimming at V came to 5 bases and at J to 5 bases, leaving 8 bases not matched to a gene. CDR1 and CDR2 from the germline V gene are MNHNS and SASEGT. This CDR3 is CASSRGQGLGETQYF. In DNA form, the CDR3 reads TGTGCCAGCAGTCGGGGACAGGGGTTGGGGGAGACCCAGTACTTC.

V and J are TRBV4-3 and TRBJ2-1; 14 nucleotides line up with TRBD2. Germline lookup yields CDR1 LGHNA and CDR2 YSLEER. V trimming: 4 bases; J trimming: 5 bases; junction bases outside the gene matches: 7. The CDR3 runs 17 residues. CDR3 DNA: TGCGCCAGCAGCCCTGGACTAGCGGGAGGAAACAACAATGAGCAGTTCTTC. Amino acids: CASSPGLAGGNNNEQFF.

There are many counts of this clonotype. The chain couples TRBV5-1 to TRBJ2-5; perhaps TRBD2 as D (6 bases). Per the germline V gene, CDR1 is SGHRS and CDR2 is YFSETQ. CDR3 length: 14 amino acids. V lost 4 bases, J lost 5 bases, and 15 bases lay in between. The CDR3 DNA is TGCGCCAGCAGCATCCGGGAAGGGAGGGAGACCCAGTACTTC. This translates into CASSIREGRETQYF. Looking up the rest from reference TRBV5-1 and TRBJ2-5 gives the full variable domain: KAGVTQTPRYLIKTRGQQVTLSCSPISGHRSVSWYQQTPGQGLQFLFEYFSETQRNKGNFPGRFSGRQFSNSRSEMNVSTLELGDSALYLCASSIREGRETQYFGPGTRLLVL.